Listed below are T cell receptor beta chains from one sample, sequenced in a study of cytomegalovirus exposure and HLA in healthy donors. Generated by immunoSEQ multiplex PCR, the TCRdb table keeps only in-frame clones and is missing some. The table records some 210,000 clones, about nine tenths of them present only once. The sequencing input was PBMCs. These receptors all come from a woman under 30 in good health and CMV-seropositive. CDR3s include the opening cysteine and the closing phenylalanine or tryptophan.

j_call v_call cdr3_aa
TRBJ1-1 TRBV27 CASSFRGTEAFF
TRBJ1-1 TRBV5-8 CASSRDRGRLNTEAFF
TRBJ2-7 TRBV15 CATSPLTGGDERAYEQYF
TRBJ2-3 TRBV7-9 CASSQTGTQYF
TRBJ1-2 TRBV27 CASSLGTGDGYTF
TRBJ2-5 TRBV30 CAWSVRWEARETQYF
TRBJ2-3 TRBV27 CASSFYPDTQYF
TRBJ1-5 TRBV6-1 CASSDRVNDQPQHF
TRBJ2-1 TRBV27 CASTLRGNLNNEQFF
TRBJ2-2 TRBV5-1 CASSLFSPRGGGTGELFF
TRBJ1-5 TRBV19 CASSFTGGPNQPQHF
TRBJ2-1 TRBV11-2 CASSRLAGGRNEQFF
TRBJ2-2 TRBV9 CASSVAEAGDTGELFF
TRBJ1-5 TRBV5-5 CASSLDTGDQPQHF
TRBJ2-1 TRBV7-9 CASYGGSGTHINEQFF
TRBJ2-7 TRBV11-2 CASSLTGTGTYEQYF
TRBJ1-2 TRBV28 CASSLLGGGRGYTF
TRBJ2-7 TRBV29-1 CSGLQENSYEQYF
TRBJ1-1 TRBV7-3 CASSLSPGMNTEAFF
TRBJ1-5 TRBV6-5 CASKTQGGNQPQHF
TRBJ2-7 TRBV2 CASSERQGAAYEQYF
TRBJ2-3 TRBV19 CASRPGTSGTDTQYF
TRBJ2-7 TRBV27 CASSFSIGPYEQYF
TRBJ1-1 TRBV7-9 CASSLGQGANTEAFF
TRBJ2-1 TRBV5-1 CASSFSLGTGGNEQFF
TRBJ2-7 TRBV7-8 CASSLELGSNYEQYF
TRBJ2-7 TRBV19 CASSFASGDGEQYF
TRBJ1-2 TRBV30 CAWSSPTGGDHGYTF
TRBJ2-5 TRBV6-1 CASSEVTEKYQETQYF
TRBJ2-7 TRBV6-5 CASSTGGLNYEQYF
TRBJ1-2 TRBV28 CASSLYSGTGLYGYTF
TRBJ2-7 TRBV7-9 CASIPSGQGAYEQYF
TRBJ2-1 TRBV5-1 CASSLGQGPYNEQFF
TRBJ2-7 TRBV10-3 CAISEEQQGAGYEQYF
TRBJ1-5 TRBV5-4 CASSSYGEIGNQPQHF
TRBJ2-7 TRBV7-9 CASSLATGFTSSYEQYF
TRBJ2-1 TRBV15 CATSRDIAPRDGNEQFF
TRBJ2-7 TRBV27 CASRLSGPKDHYEQYF
TRBJ2-1 TRBV28 CASSEVGYNEQFF
TRBJ2-3 TRBV27 CASSFLGRETDTQYF
TRBJ1-5 TRBV28 CASSFQDNQPQHF
TRBJ1-1 TRBV4-1 CASSLQMNTEAFF
TRBJ2-5 TRBV9 CASSPGGLETQYF
TRBJ1-5 TRBV18 CASSSTTTQHF
TRBJ2-7 TRBV19 CASSVGQDEQYF
TRBJ2-5 TRBV27 CASSLGTGWETQYF
TRBJ2-3 TRBV19 CASRPGVPTDTQYF
TRBJ2-7 TRBV28 CASSFRDILWEQYF